This passage covers 15 T cell receptor beta chains from one sample sequenced in a study of CD8+ T cells in alopecia areata. TCR sequencing used cDNA made by reverse transcription of extracted RNA. Sequencing was performed with immunoSEQ multiplex PCR; in TCRdb, only in-frame clones are kept and a portion is missing. The sample yields 150,000 to 200,000 clones, approximately 51% seen once. Specified treatment: oral pan-JAK inhibitor, 5-10 mg twice daily. The starting material was CD8+ T cells sorted from blood, obtained at week 52, from a patient treated with tofacitinib. These receptors all come from a human donor with alopecia areata.

The chain joins TRBV9 to TRBJ2-5; unclear D gene. This CDR3 region has 13 residues. Germline V gene lookup returns CDR1 SGDLS and CDR2 YYNGEE. V shed 3 bases and J shed 4 bases, with 10 bases lying between them. The CDR3 region has the DNA TGTGCCAGCAGCGCTGTTTATGGAGAGACCCAGTACTTC. Translated: CASSAVYGETQYF. Complete variable domain (other parts from reference TRBV9 and TRBJ2-5): DSGVTQTPKHLITATGQRVTLRCSPRSGDLSVYWYQQSLDQGLQFLIQYYNGEERAKGNILERFSAQQFPDLHSELNLSSLELGDSALYFCASSAVYGETQYFGPGTRLLVL.

The genes are TRBV5-6 and TRBJ2-2; D uncertain. Germline assignment: CDR1 SGHDT and CDR2 YYEEEE. The CDR3 spans 16 residues. The ends were cut back, 2 bases at V and 0 bases at J, with 11 bases in the middle. The CDR3 coding sequence is TGTGCCAGCAGCTTCGACCGGTTCGCGAACACCGGGGAGCTGTTTTTT. Translating it yields CASSFDRFANTGELFF.

This clone has a handful of counts. The chain combines TRBV4-1 with TRBJ1-2; D remains unclear. Trimming stripped 0 bases from V and 7 bases from J, with 15 bases between. Germline lookup yields CDR1 MGHRA and CDR2 YSYEKL. The CDR3 is 15 residues long. The CDR3 sequence: CASSQDPPYKVGYTF. The CDR3 nucleotides are TGCGCCAGCAGCCAAGACCCACCTTATAAGGTTGGCTACACCTTC.

The chain carries TRBV27 and TRBJ1-2, with D unclear. CDR3 size: 14 residues. Trimming stripped 3 bases from V and 2 bases from J, with 10 bases between. Per germline, CDR1 MNHEY and CDR2 SMNVEV (reference sequence). CDR3 region: CASSFGEGNYGYTF. As DNA, the CDR3 is TGTGCCAGCAGTTTTGGTGAGGGAAACTATGGCTACACCTTC.

The rearrangement joins TRBV6-6 to TRBJ2-7, with 10 bases lining up with TRBD1. From germline, CDR1 is MNHNY and CDR2 SVGAGI (reference sequence). The trim removed 0 bases at V and 7 bases at J, leaving 9 bases unmatched. CDR3 length: 16 residues. CDR3 nucleotide sequence: TGTGCCAGCAGTTACTCGAGGGACAGGGGTTTTTGGGAGCAGTACTTC. This gives the protein CASSYSRDRGFWEQYF.

This clone was counted only a few times. The chain couples TRBV7-3 to TRBJ2-7; either TRBD1 or TRBD2 may supply D (5 bases each). The V end was cut by 0 bases, the J end by 5 bases, with 8 bases between. The CDR3 spans 13 residues. The germline V gene encodes CDR1 SGHTA and CDR2 FQGTGA. Here the CDR3 DNA reads TGTGCCAGCAGCTTAACCGGGGCCCACGAGCAGTACTTC. Its translation is CASSLTGAHEQYF.

In this sample, this clone turned up a few times. The chain couples TRBV13 to TRBJ1-6; 9 bases fit TRBD1. Losses at the gene ends were 3 bases for V and 10 bases for J; bases not matched to a gene: 7. Per germline, CDR1 PRHDT and CDR2 FYEKMQ (reference sequence). This CDR3 spans 15 amino acids. The DNA of the CDR3 is TGTGCCAGCAGCTTTATTGGGACAGGGTTGTCACCCCTCCACTTT. The encoded protein is CASSFIGTGLSPLHF. Full variable domain (rest looked up from reference TRBV13 and TRBJ1-6): AAGVIQSPRHLIKEKRETATLKCYPIPRHDTVYWYQQGPGQDPQFLISFYEKMQSDKGSIPDRFSAQQFSDYHSELNMSSLELGDSALYFCASSFIGTGLSPLHFGNGTRLTVT.

J is TRBJ1-2 and V is TRBV7-2; possible D gene TRBD1, 6 bases. Germline CDR1 reads SGHTA; CDR2 reads FQGNSA. This CDR3 has 15 residues. The V end was cut by 5 bases, the J end by 8 bases, with 21 bases between. CDR3 amino acids: CASSPPERRGRGYTF. CDR3 coding DNA: TGTGCCAGCAGCCCCCCCGAAAGGCGGGGGCGAGGCTACACCTTC.

The CDR3 coding sequence is TGTGCCAGCAGCCGGGGGGCCCTAGCCAAAAACATTCAGTACTTC. Amino acids: CASSRGALAKNIQYF. The chain carries TRBV9 and TRBJ2-4; weak D call: TRBD2 (7 bases). Germline loops: CDR1 SGDLS, CDR2 YYNGEE. The CDR3 runs to 15 residues. Trimming took off 4 bases at V and 0 bases at J, with 11 bases between the two ends.

This clone was picked up many times. The CDR3 nucleotides are TGCGCCAGCAGCCAAAAGCTAGCGGAATACAATGAGCAGTTCTTC. It translates to CASSQKLAEYNEQFF. The V gene is TRBV4-3, the J gene TRBJ2-1, with TRBD2 identical over 7 bases. CDR3 size: 15 residues. V lost 2 bases to trimming and J lost 4 bases; unmatched junction nucleotides: 5. Germline V gene sequence: CDR1 LGHNA, CDR2 YSLEER.

This clone has just a few counts. This sequence joins TRBV20-1 and TRBJ2-3; D remains ambiguous. This CDR3 region has 11 residues. Trimming removed 2 bases from V and 1 base from J, with 1 base in between. CDR1 and CDR2 from the germline V gene are DFQATT and SNEGSKA (reference sequence). The CDR3 DNA is TGCAGTGCTAGACGCACAGATACGCAGTATTTT. Residues: CSARRTDTQYF.

This chain links TRBV11-2 with TRBJ1-2, with D maybe TRBD1 (5 bases). Trimming cost V 2 bases and J 5 bases, with 18 bases left between them. Germline V lookup: CDR1 SGHAT, CDR2 FQNNGV. The CDR3 is made up of 16 amino acids. This CDR3 is CASSLRTGGDRYGYTF. The CDR3 bases are TGTGCCAGCAGCTTACGTACCGGAGGGGATCGGTATGGCTACACCTTC.

This rearrangement joins TRBV4-1 to TRBJ2-5; possible D gene TRBD1, 7 bases. Looked up from germline, CDR1 is MGHRA and CDR2 is YSYEKL. With 4 bases removed from V and 2 bases from J, the gap between germline ends came to 14 bases. This CDR3 has 15 residues. DNA for the CDR3: TGCGCCAGCAGCCGCGGGACAGAAGGTCAAGAGACCCAGTACTTC. Translating it yields CASSRGTEGQETQYF.

Only a few counts were recorded for this clone. The genes are TRBV25-1 and TRBJ1-6, with D maybe TRBD1 (6 bases). CDR3 length: 14 residues. The ends were cut back, 7 bases at V and 3 bases at J, with 10 bases in the middle. The germline CDR1 and CDR2 sequences are MGHDK and SYGVNS. For the CDR3, the DNA is TGTGCCAGCAAGGGGGACGACTATAATTCACCCCTCCACTTT. Protein product: CASKGDDYNSPLHF.

This chain connects TRBV11-2 to TRBJ2-1; D gene unclear. CDR3 length: 14 residues. Germline V gene sequence: CDR1 SGHAT, CDR2 FQNNGV. Trimming left V 1 base short and J 8 bases short, with 12 bases between. The DNA for the CDR3 is TGTGCCAGCAGCTTAGTCCGTCGATTAGATGAGCAGTTCTTC. It yields the protein CASSLVRRLDEQFF.